The entry below gives a single T cell receptor (beta chain) sequence along with its context. Which antigen it targets is not known. Within one base of it there is no much larger clone, and no base qualities were kept. In the germline V gene (reference sequence), CDR1 corresponds to LGHDT and CDR2 to YNNKEL. The CDR3 numbers 14 residues from cysteine through phenylalanine. Only the CDR3 region is kept as DNA, spanning 42 bases read in frame from base 1. V gives up 0 bases and J gives up 4 bases, and the segment between their germline ends measures 9 bases. The immunoSEQ Assay, a bias-controlled multiplex PCR, was used to amplify TCRbeta CDR3 regions from genomic DNA. Per the source publication's procedure: Nucleated cell counts per sample were estimated from amplification of reference gene primers within the assay. Sequence reads were collapsed and filtered to measure the absolute abundance of every unique TCRbeta CDR3 rearrangement. For each sample, productive Simpson clonality was calculated by taking the square root of Simpson's diversity index across productive rearrangements. Imported from immuneACCESS, the table was reduced by TCRdb to in-frame sequences with V and J called. These copies leave out some clones; in studies compared against another copy, an unresolved V gene accounts for under half, and the cause of the remainder is not known. V, J and clone size reflect that table, while D and trimming were determined from the DNA. The sample yields around 70,000 clones; approximately 90% were counted once. About 5% of the sample is in the top ten clones.

The collaborating institutions used their own protocols to collect whole blood in K2EDTA tubes. For TCRbeta analysis, collaborators shipped samples in one of three forms: frozen whole blood, isolated PBMCs, or DNA extracted from either of those sample types. The data stem from a study of blood T cell repertoires in COVID-19 (TCRdb year 2020). Study-level background: Collaborator samples came from the United States, Italy and Spain and covered acute and convalescent phases of COVID-19. The material from the prospective study consisted of cDNA or gDNA derived from T cells, B-cell-depleted T cells, or PBMCs. Deeply sampled blood TCRbeta repertoires from subjects exposed to, actively infected with, or recovered from COVID-19 were included in the dataset. A freely available public database, intended as a resource for researchers studying the immune response to SARS-CoV-2, is where the repertoires were released. The samples were drawn from two sources: the first 160 participants of the ongoing ImmuneRACE study, and 1,254 subjects contributed by 6 global collaborators. A de-identified subject ID, COVID-19 status, age in years and sex were almost always included in the sample metadata. Where available, HLA class I and class II types were obtained from metadata supplied by the sample provider rather than from assay-based typing.

General study outcomes and caveats: Clinical and demographic metadata were provided uncurated, with the amount varying by source and participant.

This receptor chain uses TRBV3-1 (or the pseudogene TRBV3-2) and TRBJ1-1, with the D gene not clear enough to name. The receptor's source is a woman aged 55 to 70 with active COVID-19. Sequencing used peripheral blood. The CDR3 in this case is CASSQDGGLTEAFF. DNA sequence: TGTGCCAGCAGCCAAGATGGTGGGCTCACTGAAGCTTTCTTT.